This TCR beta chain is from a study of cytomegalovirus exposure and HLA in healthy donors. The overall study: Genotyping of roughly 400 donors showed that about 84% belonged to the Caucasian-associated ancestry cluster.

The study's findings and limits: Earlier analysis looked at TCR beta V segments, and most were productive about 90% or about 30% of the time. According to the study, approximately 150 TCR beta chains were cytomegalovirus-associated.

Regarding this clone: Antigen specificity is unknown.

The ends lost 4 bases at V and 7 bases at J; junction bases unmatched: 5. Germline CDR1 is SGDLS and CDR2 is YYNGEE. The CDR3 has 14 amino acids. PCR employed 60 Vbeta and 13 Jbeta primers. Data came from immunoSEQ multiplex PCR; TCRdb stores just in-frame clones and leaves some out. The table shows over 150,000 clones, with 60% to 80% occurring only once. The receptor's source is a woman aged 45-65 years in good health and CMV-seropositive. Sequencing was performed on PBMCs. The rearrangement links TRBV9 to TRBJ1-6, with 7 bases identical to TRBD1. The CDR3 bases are TGTGCCAGCAGCTACACAGGGGCGAATTCACCCCTCCACTTT. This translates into CASSYTGANSPLHF.